Following are 7 T cell receptor beta chains from one sample sequenced in a study of T cells in localized non-small cell lung cancer. The assay was immunoSEQ multiplex PCR, and TCRdb's table has in-frame clones only and misses some. Of several thousand clones in the sample, roughly 90% were seen once. The sample was peripheral blood, taken before any cancer treatment. These receptors were taken from a female donor over 55 with stage II squamous cell lung carcinoma.

CDR3 sequence reads: CASDANSGGPSYEQYV. In DNA form, the CDR3 reads TGTGCTAGTGACGCCAATAGCGGGGGGCCGTCCTACGAGCAGTACGTC. This chain connects TRBV12-5 to TRBJ2-7; 10 bases fit TRBD2. V lost 7 bases to trimming and J lost 1 base; unmatched junction nucleotides: 10. CDR1 is LGHNT and CDR2 is FRNRAP in the germline V gene. The CDR3 runs to 16 residues.

The chain employs TRBV5-4 and TRBJ2-1; 8 bases line up with TRBD2. The CDR3 runs to 15 residues. Germline V gene sequence: CDR1 SGHNT, CDR2 YYREEE (reference sequence). V lost 4 bases, J lost 2 bases, and 5 bases stayed unmatched. The CDR3 DNA reads as TGTGCCAGCAGCCCCTCCGGGGGGGCCTACAATGAGCAGTTCTTC. Translating it yields CASSPSGGAYNEQFF.

This chain joins TRBV6-1 and TRBJ1-6; no firm D call. The germline CDR1 and CDR2 sequences are MNHNS and SASEGT. The CDR3 length is 13 residues. Trimming took 0 bases from V and 7 from J, leaving 4 bases between them. This CDR3 reads CASSEAVNSPLHF. The CDR3 DNA sequence: TGTGCCAGCAGTGAAGCGGTCAATTCACCCCTCCACTTT.

The rearrangement uses TRBV11-2 and TRBJ1-1; 10 bases agree with TRBD1. The trim removed 1 base at V and 10 bases at J, leaving 3 bases unmatched. Germline CDR1 reads SGHAT; CDR2 reads FQNNGV. CDR3 length: 13 amino acids. CDR3 sequence reads: CASSLGQGAGAFF. CDR3 DNA: TGTGCCAGCAGCTTAGGACAGGGGGCGGGAGCTTTCTTT.

This clone was seen more than once but under ten times. The chain uses TRBV28 and TRBJ1-2; D is uncertain. This CDR3 is built from 13 residues. The germline gives CDR1 MDHEN, CDR2 SYDVKM. V shed 6 bases and J shed 1 base, with 9 bases lying between them. The CDR3 DNA sequence: TGTGCCAGCAGGTCGGACGGTAACTATGGCTACACCTTC. Encoded protein: CASRSDGNYGYTF.

Only one count was recorded for this clone. The CDR3 region has the DNA TGCAGTGCGAGGGGCCCGGAGACCCAGTACTTC. This translates into CSARGPETQYF. The gene calls are TRBV20-1 and TRBJ2-5; possibly TRBD1 or TRBD2 for D (5 bases each). Germline loops: CDR1 DFQATT, CDR2 SNEGSKA (reference sequence). The CDR3 totals 11 residues. V was pared by 6 bases and J by 5 bases, with 10 bases between.

J is TRBJ2-5 and V is TRBV27; 12 nucleotides line up with TRBD2. The CDR3 has 14 amino acids. The germline V gene encodes CDR1 MNHEY and CDR2 SMNVEV (reference sequence). The V gene end was trimmed by 7 bases and the J gene end by 5 bases; junction bases not matched to a gene: 5. The CDR3 DNA reads as TGTGCCAGCAAACTAGCGGGAGGTGTGGAGACCCAGTACTTC. Translated: CASKLAGGVETQYF.